Shown below are 19 T cell receptor beta chains from a single sample sequenced in a study of T cells after yellow fever vaccination. Using its own MiXCR run on the 5' RACE reads, TCRdb lists one record per CDR3 protein. In the table there are about 170,000 distinct CDR3 sequences, roughly 6.2% of which are singletons. The sequences come from CD4+ T cells sorted from PBMCs, collected on the day of the first yellow fever vaccination. The receptor set was obtained from a man aged 18 to 35 who received the YFV17D yellow fever vaccine.

This clonotype was found many times. The chain carries TRBV5-1 and TRBJ2-3, with a possible D match to TRBD2 (5 bases). Germline CDR1 is SGHRS and CDR2 is YFSETQ. V was pared by 4 bases and J by 0 bases, with 15 bases between. This CDR3 region has 16 residues. CDR3 residues: CASSVRTAGSTDTQYF. The CDR3 DNA reads as TGCGCCAGCAGCGTTCGGACTGCTGGAAGCACAGATACGCAGTATTTT.

This clonotype was counted at least ten times. V and J are TRBV10-3 and TRBJ1-4; no clear D gene. Germline V lookup: CDR1 ENHRY, CDR2 SYGVKD. The CDR3 covers 14 residues. Trimming took 1 base from V and 15 from J, leaving 18 bases between them. The CDR3 region is CAISEFGREEGVFF. The CDR3 nucleotides read TGTGCCATCAGTGAGTTTGGACGTGAGGAGGGAGTGTTTTTT.

This sequence joins TRBV27 and TRBJ1-5; TRBD1 matches 7 bases. V lost 5 bases to trimming and J lost 5 bases; unmatched junction nucleotides: 6. The CDR3 covers 14 residues. CDR1 MNHEY and CDR2 SMNVEV come from the germline V gene (reference sequence). CDR3: CASSPRQGDQPQHF. CDR3 DNA: TGTGCCAGCAGTCCTCGACAGGGTGATCAGCCCCAGCATTTT.

The V and J genes are TRBV18 and TRBJ1-4; D uncertain. CDR3 size: 15 residues. CDR1 is KGHSH, CDR2 LQKENI, per germline. Trimming removed 3 bases at V and 6 bases at J, with 14 bases between. The chain's CDR3 is CASSPSASADEKLFF. The CDR3 nucleotides are TGTGCCAGCTCACCCTCGGCTAGCGCCGATGAAAAACTGTTTTTT.

The gene calls are TRBV20-1 and TRBJ2-2; 8 positions agree with TRBD2. CDR1 DFQATT and CDR2 SNEGSKA come from the germline V gene (reference sequence). Trimming removed 3 bases from V and 2 bases from J; junction bases left unmatched: 8. The CDR3 spans 16 residues. The CDR3: CSASGPGLGNTGELFF. The CDR3 bases are TGCAGTGCTAGCGGCCCGGGACTAGGCAACACCGGGGAGCTGTTTTTT.

The chain has TRBV20-1 and TRBJ2-1; D gene ambiguous. CDR1 is DFQATT, CDR2 SNEGSKA, per germline (reference sequence). The CDR3 extends over 12 amino acids. V was shortened by 8 bases and J by 5 bases, with 13 bases between the two germline ends. DNA of the CDR3: TGCAGTACTCTACGTGGCCACAATGAGCAGTTCTTC. It yields the protein CSTLRGHNEQFF.

The V and J genes are TRBV5-1 and TRBJ2-5; D perhaps matches TRBD1 (6 bases). V was shortened by 2 bases and J by 2 bases, with 13 bases between the two germline ends. The CDR3 sequence is 15 residues long. Germline V CDR1 and CDR2: SGHRS, YFSETQ. In DNA form, the CDR3 reads TGCGCCAGCAGCTTACAGGGTACAATTCAAGAGACCCAGTACTTC. This sequence encodes CASSLQGTIQETQYF.

At least ten counts were recorded for this clonotype. J is TRBJ2-1 and V is TRBV5-4; D is perhaps TRBD1 or TRBD2 (5 bases each). Germline CDR1 and CDR2: SGHNT and YYREEE (reference sequence). With 4 bases removed from V and 0 bases from J, the gap between germline ends came to 17 bases. This CDR3 is built from 17 residues. CDR3 bases: TGTGCCAGCAGCATGTTTAGAGGGGAAAGCTCCTACAATGAGCAGTTCTTC. Translation gives CASSMFRGESSYNEQFF.

This clonotype was seen at least ten times. The chain joins TRBV9 to TRBJ1-4; TRBD1 might be the D (6 bases). Germline V lookup: CDR1 SGDLS, CDR2 YYNGEE. The CDR3 runs 14 residues. The ends were cut back, 0 bases at V and 4 bases at J, with 7 bases in the middle. In DNA form, the CDR3 reads TGTGCCAGCAGCGTAGGAGGGGGTAATGAAAAACTGTTTTTT. Amino acids: CASSVGGGNEKLFF.

This clonotype was recorded at least ten times. This chain joins TRBV15 and TRBJ1-5, with D possibly matching TRBD1 (5 bases). V was pared by 3 bases and J by 5 bases, with 23 bases between. The CDR3 has 18 amino acids. CDR1 and CDR2 (germline): LNHNV, YYDKDF (reference sequence). CDR3 DNA: TGTGCCACCAGCAGTACTTGGGGCATAGGAATTCTCGATCAGCCCCAGCATTTT. As protein: CATSSTWGIGILDQPQHF.

This clonotype was recorded at least ten times. CDR3 region: CASSALKTRGITDTQYF. CDR3 nucleotide sequence: TGTGCCAGCAGCGCGCTTAAGACTAGGGGAATCACAGATACGCAGTATTTT. The chain employs TRBV9 and TRBJ2-3; TRBD2 is a possible D gene (6 bases). The germline V and J ends were trimmed by 3 bases and 2 bases, with 19 bases remaining between them. The CDR3 is made up of 17 amino acids. Per the germline V gene, CDR1 is SGDLS and CDR2 is YYNGEE.

This clonotype was recorded many times. The V call is TRBV4-3, the J call TRBJ2-1, with TRBD2 matching over 9 bases. Trimming removed 3 bases from V and 5 bases from J; junction bases left unmatched: 11. Germline V gene sequence: CDR1 LGHNA, CDR2 YSLEER. The CDR3 loop spans 17 amino acids. In nucleotides, the CDR3 is TGCGCCAGCAGCCATCGCCTGGTTAGCGGGGGTCACAATGAGCAGTTCTTC. Translating it yields CASSHRLVSGGHNEQFF.

The chain recombines TRBV7-9 with TRBJ2-1; no definite D call. The CDR3 spans 12 residues. V shed 1 base and J shed 16 bases, with 14 bases lying between them. Germline CDR1 SEHNR, CDR2 FQNEAQ (reference sequence). The CDR3 protein is CASSLVQSLQFF. The CDR3 DNA is TGTGCCAGCAGCTTAGTCCAGTCCCTACAATTCTTC. The whole variable domain, remainder taken from reference TRBV7-9 and TRBJ2-1, is DTGVSQNPRHKITKRGQNVTFRCDPISEHNRLYWYRQTLGQGPEFLTYFQNEAQLEKSRLLSDRFSAERPKGSFSTLEIQRTEQGDSAMYLCASSLVQSLQFFGPGTRLTVL.

This clonotype was counted between two and nine times. The chain joins TRBV18 to TRBJ2-7; 13 nucleotides line up with TRBD2. Trimming cost V 5 bases and J 6 bases; bases outside gene matches: 16. This CDR3 contains 18 residues. Germline CDR1 reads KGHSH; CDR2 reads LQKENI. CDR3 amino acids: CASSTPSPTSGGAGEQYV. CDR3 DNA: TGTGCCAGCTCAACCCCATCCCCAACTAGCGGGGGGGCCGGCGAGCAGTACGTC.

Ten or more counts support this clonotype. One junction end disagrees with the germline gene, perhaps due to a read error. The V and J genes are TRBV5-1 and TRBJ2-3; TRBD1 agrees at 7 bases. In germline, CDR1 is SGHRS, CDR2 YFSETQ. The CDR3 sequence is 14 residues long. The CDR3 loop reads CASSPGQDTDTQDF. The CDR3 DNA sequence: TGCGCCAGCAGCCCTGGACAGGACACAGATACGCAGGATTTT.

This clonotype was counted at least ten times. J is TRBJ2-5 and V is TRBV4-2; no firm D call. The CDR3 sequence is 13 residues long. Germline V gene data show CDR1 as LGHNA and CDR2 as YNFKEQ. The V end was cut by 0 bases, the J end by 3 bases, with 5 bases between. In DNA form, the CDR3 reads TGTGCCAGCAGCCAAGACAGGAAAGAGACCCAGTACTTC. Its translation: CASSQDRKETQYF.

This clonotype has at least ten counts. The rearrangement uses TRBV10-3 and TRBJ2-7; D is ambiguous. CDR3 length equals 12 residues. Trimming removed 5 bases from V and 5 bases from J, with 10 bases in between. Per germline, CDR1 ENHRY and CDR2 SYGVKD. Written as DNA, the CDR3 is TGTGCCATCAGTTCAACGCGTGACGAGCAGTACTTC. It yields the protein CAISSTRDEQYF.

J is TRBJ2-1 and V is TRBV12-3 or TRBV12-4, with 8 bases fitting TRBD1. CDR3 size: 15 residues. Losses at the gene ends were 5 bases for V and 9 bases for J; bases not matched to a gene: 12. CDR3: CASSRQGKGQGEQFF. The DNA of the CDR3 is TGTGCCAGCAGTCGACAGGGGAAGGGACAAGGTGAGCAGTTCTTC.

This clonotype was observed many times. The chain joins TRBV5-1 to TRBJ1-3; D is perhaps TRBD1 (5 bases). The CDR3 contains 18 residues. Trimming stripped 1 base from V and 0 bases from J, with 17 bases between. Germline lookup yields CDR1 SGHRS and CDR2 YFSETQ. CDR3 nucleotides: TGCGCCAGCAGCTTGCGCTCCCTCCGGGACTCCTCTGGAAACACCATATATTTT. As protein: CASSLRSLRDSSGNTIYF.